The rows below give T cell receptor beta chains drawn from one sample of a study of lymphopenia after photon versus proton radiotherapy. Profiling relied on immunoSEQ multiplex PCR, and the TCRdb table lists in-frame clones only, not all of them. The sample carries about 40,000 clones, approximately 86% recorded once. The sample here was peripheral blood, taken from a patient treated with proton-based radiotherapy. The receptors were sampled from a woman in her 70s with pancreatic cancer. Some clones in this sample may be carry-over from other donors' samples. Both conserved end residues are part of each CDR3. The D gene is left open where the match is weak. Size values are once, few and many counts, or a class for expanded clones, and some rows have none.

CDR3: CASSDPGTSYEQYF
DNA: TGTGCCAGCAGTGACCCCGGGACTAGCTACGAGCAGTACTTC
D: TRBD2
J: TRBJ2-7
size: few
V: TRBV6-1

CDR3: CASHPSRFSPGEQYF
DNA: TGTGCCAGCCACCCTAGCAGATTTTCGCCCGGGGAGCAGTACTTC
D: -
J: TRBJ2-7
size: -
V: TRBV28

CDR3: CASSPPSGRNSPLHF
DNA: TGTGCCAGCTCACCACCGTCAGGGAGGAATTCACCCCTCCACTTT
D: -
J: TRBJ1-6
size: once
V: TRBV18

CDR3: CASSPLAGYKFNEQYF
DNA: TGTGCCAGCAGTCCCCTAGCGGGATACAAATTCAACGAGCAGTACTTC
D: TRBD2
J: TRBJ2-7
size: -
V: TRBV27

CDR3: CASSLDSPNTGELFF
DNA: TGTGCCAGCAGCTTAGACAGCCCGAACACCGGGGAGCTGTTTTTT
D: -
J: TRBJ2-2
size: -
V: TRBV11-1

CDR3: CASSQVVTGPYEQYF
DNA: TGCGCCAGCAGCCAAGTGGTGACAGGGCCCTACGAGCAGTACTTC
D: TRBD1
J: TRBJ2-7
size: -
V: TRBV4-3

CDR3: CASSAPNSVYNEQFF
DNA: TGTGCCAGCAGCGCGCCCAACAGTGTTTACAATGAGCAGTTCTTC
D: -
J: TRBJ2-1
size: -
V: TRBV5-6

CDR3: CASSYGEEQYF
DNA: TGTGCCAGCAGTTACGGAGAGGAGCAGTACTTC
D: -
J: TRBJ2-7
size: -
V: TRBV5-5

CDR3: CASSSRGRGETTYNEQFF
DNA: TGTGCCAGCAGCTCCCGTGGGCGTGGGGAGACCACCTACAATGAGCAGTTCTTC
D: -
J: TRBJ2-1
size: -
V: TRBV21-1

CDR3: CASQGGSYNSPLHF
DNA: TGTGCCAGCCAAGGGGGCTCCTATAATTCACCCCTCCACTTT
D: -
J: TRBJ1-6
size: -
V: TRBV25-1

CDR3: CASSIRRRTGEADTQYF
DNA: TGTGCCAGTAGTATCCGACGCCGGACAGGGGAAGCAGATACGCAGTATTTT
D: TRBD1
J: TRBJ2-3
size: -
V: TRBV19

CDR3: CASSLTSWPRATPKDTQYF
DNA: TGTGCCAGCAGCTTAACCAGTTGGCCCAGGGCGACCCCGAAAGATACGCAGTATTTT
D: -
J: TRBJ2-3
size: once
V: TRBV7-4

CDR3: CASNLVFGGNEKLFF
DNA: TGTGCCAGCAATTTAGTATTCGGCGGTAATGAAAAACTGTTTTTT
D: -
J: TRBJ1-4
size: -
V: TRBV28

CDR3: CASSLDRGGNQPQHF
DNA: TGTGCCAGCAGTTTGGACAGGGGCGGCAATCAGCCCCAGCATTTT
D: TRBD1
J: TRBJ1-5
size: -
V: TRBV28

CDR3: CASRGGTAGSNEQFF
DNA: TGTGCCAGCAGGGGTGGGACAGCAGGGTCCAATGAGCAGTTCTTC
D: TRBD1
J: TRBJ2-1
size: -
V: TRBV6-5

CDR3: CASSPNTGHPGEQYF
DNA: TGTGCCAGCAGCCCAAATACGGGACATCCAGGCGAGCAGTACTTC
D: -
J: TRBJ2-7
size: -
V: TRBV13

CDR3: CASSQDPPGLFPGVYNEQFF
DNA: TGCGCCAGCAGCCAAGATCCTCCGGGGTTGTTTCCGGGGGTTTACAATGAGCAGTTCTTC
D: -
J: TRBJ2-1
size: -
V: TRBV4-1